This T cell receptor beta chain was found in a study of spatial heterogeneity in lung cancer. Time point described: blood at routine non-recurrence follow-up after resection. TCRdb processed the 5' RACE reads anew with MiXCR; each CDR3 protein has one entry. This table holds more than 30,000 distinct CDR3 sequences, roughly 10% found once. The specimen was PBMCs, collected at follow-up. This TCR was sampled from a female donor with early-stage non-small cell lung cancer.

This chain's CDR3 is CASSATGQGNHYGYTF. The CDR3 coding sequence is TGTGCCAGTAGTGCGACAGGCCAGGGGAACCACTATGGCTACACCTTC. The chain joins TRBV19 to TRBJ1-2; possibly TRBD1 for D (6 bases). Looked up from germline, CDR1 is LNHDA and CDR2 is SQIVND (reference sequence). Trimming took 5 bases from V and 3 from J, leaving 19 bases between them. CDR3 length equals 16 residues.